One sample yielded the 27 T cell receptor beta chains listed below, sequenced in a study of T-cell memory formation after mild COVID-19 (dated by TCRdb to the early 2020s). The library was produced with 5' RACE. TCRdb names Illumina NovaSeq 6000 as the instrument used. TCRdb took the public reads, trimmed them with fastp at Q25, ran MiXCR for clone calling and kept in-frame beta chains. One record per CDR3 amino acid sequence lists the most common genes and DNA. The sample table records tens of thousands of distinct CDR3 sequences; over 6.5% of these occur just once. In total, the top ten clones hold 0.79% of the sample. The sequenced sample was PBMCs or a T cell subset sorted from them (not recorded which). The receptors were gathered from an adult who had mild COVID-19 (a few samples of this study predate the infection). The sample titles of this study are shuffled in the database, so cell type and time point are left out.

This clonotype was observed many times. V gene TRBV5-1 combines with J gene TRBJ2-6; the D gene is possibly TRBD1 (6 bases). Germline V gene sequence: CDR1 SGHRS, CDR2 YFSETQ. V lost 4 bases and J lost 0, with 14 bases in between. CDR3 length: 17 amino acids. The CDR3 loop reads CASSRAIQGSGANVLTF. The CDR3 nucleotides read TGCGCCAGCAGCCGAGCAATACAGGGCTCTGGGGCCAACGTCCTGACTTTC.

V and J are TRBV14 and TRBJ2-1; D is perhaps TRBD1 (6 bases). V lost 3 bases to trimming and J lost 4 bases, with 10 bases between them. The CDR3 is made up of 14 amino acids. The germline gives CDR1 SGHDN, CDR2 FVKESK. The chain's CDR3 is CASSHWTAYNEQFF. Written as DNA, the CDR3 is TGTGCCAGCAGCCATTGGACAGCATACAATGAGCAGTTCTTC.

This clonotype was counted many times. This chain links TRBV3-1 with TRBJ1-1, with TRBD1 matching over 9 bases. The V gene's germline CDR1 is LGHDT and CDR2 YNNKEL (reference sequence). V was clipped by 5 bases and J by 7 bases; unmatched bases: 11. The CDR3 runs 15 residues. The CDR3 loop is CASSYGQGKLGEAFF. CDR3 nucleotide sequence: TGTGCCAGCAGCTATGGACAGGGGAAATTAGGTGAAGCTTTCTTT.

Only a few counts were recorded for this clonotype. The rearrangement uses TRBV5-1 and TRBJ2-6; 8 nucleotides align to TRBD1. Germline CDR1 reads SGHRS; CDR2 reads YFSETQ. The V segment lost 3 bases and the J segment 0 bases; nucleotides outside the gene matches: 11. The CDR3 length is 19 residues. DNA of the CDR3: TGCGCCAGCAGCTGGAATATAGGGACAGGCCTCTCTGGGGCCAACGTCCTGACTTTC. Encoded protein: CASSWNIGTGLSGANVLTF.

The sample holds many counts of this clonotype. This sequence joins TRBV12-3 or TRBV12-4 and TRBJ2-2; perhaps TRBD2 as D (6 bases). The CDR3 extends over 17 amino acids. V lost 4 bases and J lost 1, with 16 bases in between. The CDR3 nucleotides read TGTGCCAGCAGTTCCCCGGGACTCCGGAAGAACACCGGGGAGCTGTTTTTT. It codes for CASSSPGLRKNTGELFF.

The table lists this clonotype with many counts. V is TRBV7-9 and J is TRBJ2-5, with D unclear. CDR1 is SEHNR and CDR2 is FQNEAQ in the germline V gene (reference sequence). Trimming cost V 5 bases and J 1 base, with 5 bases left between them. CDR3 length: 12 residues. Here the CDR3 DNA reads TGTGCCAGCAGCCCGCTCCAAGAGACCCAGTACTTC. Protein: CASSPLQETQYF.

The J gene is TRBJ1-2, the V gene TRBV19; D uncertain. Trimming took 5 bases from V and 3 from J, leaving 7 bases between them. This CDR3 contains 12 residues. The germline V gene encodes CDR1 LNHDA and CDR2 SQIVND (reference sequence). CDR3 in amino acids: CASSQADYGYTF. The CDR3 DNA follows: TGTGCCAGTAGTCAGGCAGACTATGGCTACACCTTC.

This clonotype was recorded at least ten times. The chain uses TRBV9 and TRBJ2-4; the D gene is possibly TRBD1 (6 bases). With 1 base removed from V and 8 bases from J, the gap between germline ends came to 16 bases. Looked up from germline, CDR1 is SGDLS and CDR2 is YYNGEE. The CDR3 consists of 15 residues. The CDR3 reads CASSVQGLRGDIQYF. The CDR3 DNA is TGTGCCAGCAGCGTACAGGGGCTCAGGGGAGACATTCAGTACTTC.

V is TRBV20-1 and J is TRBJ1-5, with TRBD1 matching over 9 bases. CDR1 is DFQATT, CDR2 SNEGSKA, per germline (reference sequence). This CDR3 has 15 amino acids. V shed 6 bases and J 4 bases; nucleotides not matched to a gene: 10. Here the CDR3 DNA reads TGCAGTGCCCCGGGACAGGGTGGTCCAAATCAGCCCCAGCATTTT. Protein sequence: CSAPGQGGPNQPQHF.

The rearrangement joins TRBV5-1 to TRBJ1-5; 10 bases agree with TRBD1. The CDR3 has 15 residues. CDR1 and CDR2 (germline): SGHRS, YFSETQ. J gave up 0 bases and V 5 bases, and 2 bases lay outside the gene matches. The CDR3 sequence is CASRGTGDSNQPQHF. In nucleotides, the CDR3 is TGCGCCAGCAGAGGGACAGGGGATAGCAATCAGCCCCAGCATTTT.

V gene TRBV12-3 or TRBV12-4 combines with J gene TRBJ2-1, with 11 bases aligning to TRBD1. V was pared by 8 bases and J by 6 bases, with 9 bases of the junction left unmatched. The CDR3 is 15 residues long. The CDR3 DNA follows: TGTGCCAGCCTGCAGGGACAGGGGGTTACCAATGAGCAGTTCTTC. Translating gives CASLQGQGVTNEQFF.

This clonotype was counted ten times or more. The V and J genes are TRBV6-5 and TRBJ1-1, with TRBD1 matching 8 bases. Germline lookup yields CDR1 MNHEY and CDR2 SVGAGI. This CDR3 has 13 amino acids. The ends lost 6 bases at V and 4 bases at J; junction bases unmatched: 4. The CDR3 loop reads CASRTTGGTEAFF. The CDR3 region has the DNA TGTGCCAGCAGAACTACAGGGGGCACTGAAGCTTTCTTT.

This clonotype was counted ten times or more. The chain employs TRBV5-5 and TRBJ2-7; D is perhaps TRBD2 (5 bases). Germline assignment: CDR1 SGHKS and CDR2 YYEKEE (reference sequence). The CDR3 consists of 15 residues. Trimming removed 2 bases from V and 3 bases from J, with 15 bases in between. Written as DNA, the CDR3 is TGTGCCAGCAGCTTAGAGGGTAACAGCCTCTACGAGCAGTACTTC. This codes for CASSLEGNSLYEQYF.

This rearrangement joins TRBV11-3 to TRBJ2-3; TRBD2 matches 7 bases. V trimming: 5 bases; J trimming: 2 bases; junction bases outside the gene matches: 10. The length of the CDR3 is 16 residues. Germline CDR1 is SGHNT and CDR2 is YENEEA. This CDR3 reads CASSPIIAGDTDTQYF. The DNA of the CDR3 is TGTGCCAGCAGCCCAATCATCGCGGGGGACACAGATACGCAGTATTTT.

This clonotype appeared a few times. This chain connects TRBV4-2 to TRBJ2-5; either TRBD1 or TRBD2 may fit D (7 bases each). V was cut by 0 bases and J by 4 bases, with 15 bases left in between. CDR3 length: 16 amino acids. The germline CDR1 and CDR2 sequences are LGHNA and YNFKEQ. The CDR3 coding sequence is TGTGCCAGCAGCCAAGAGGCAGGGGGGGCCGTAGAGACCCAGTACTTC. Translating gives CASSQEAGGAVETQYF.

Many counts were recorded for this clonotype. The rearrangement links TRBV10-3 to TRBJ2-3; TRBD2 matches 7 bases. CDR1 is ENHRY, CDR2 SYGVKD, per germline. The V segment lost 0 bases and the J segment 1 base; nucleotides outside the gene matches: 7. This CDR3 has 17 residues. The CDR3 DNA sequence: TGTGCCATCAGTGAGTCTGGACTAGATCGCGGCACAGATACGCAGTATTTT. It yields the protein CAISESGLDRGTDTQYF.

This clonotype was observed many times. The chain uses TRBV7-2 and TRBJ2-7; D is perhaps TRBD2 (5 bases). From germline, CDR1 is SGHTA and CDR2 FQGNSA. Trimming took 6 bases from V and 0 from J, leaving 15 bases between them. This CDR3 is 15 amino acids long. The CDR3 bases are TGTGCCAGCAGTCCCGGAGGAAGGGCCTCCTACGAGCAGTACTTC. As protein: CASSPGGRASYEQYF.

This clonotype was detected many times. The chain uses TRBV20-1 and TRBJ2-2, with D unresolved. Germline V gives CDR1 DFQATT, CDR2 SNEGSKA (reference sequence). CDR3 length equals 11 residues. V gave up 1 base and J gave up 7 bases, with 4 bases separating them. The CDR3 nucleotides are TGCAGTGCTAGAGGAGGCGGGGAGCTGTTTTTT. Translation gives CSARGGGELFF.

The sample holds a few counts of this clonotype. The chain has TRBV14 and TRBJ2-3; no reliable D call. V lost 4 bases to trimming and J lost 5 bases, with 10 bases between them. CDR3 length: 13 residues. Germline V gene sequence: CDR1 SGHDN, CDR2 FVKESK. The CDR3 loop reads CASSPHNEDTQYF. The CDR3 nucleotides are TGTGCCAGCAGCCCCCACAACGAAGATACGCAGTATTTT.

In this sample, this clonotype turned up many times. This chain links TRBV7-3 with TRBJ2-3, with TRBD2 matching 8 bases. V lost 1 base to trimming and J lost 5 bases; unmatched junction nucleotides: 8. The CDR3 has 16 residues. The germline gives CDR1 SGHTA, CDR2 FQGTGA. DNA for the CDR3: TGTGCCAGCAGCTTAAATAGCGGGGCGGGGAAAGATACGCAGTATTTT. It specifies CASSLNSGAGKDTQYF.

In DNA, the CDR3 is TGTGCCAGCAGCAAAGCCGGGAGGACGTCGTCCGGGGAGCTGTTTTTT. Amino acids: CASSKAGRTSSGELFF. V gene TRBV7-6 combines with J gene TRBJ2-2, with 7 bases matching TRBD2. Germline lookup yields CDR1 SGHVS and CDR2 FNYEAQ. The CDR3 sequence is 16 residues long. The junction had 12 bases not matched to a gene; V was cut back by 5 bases and J by 6 bases.

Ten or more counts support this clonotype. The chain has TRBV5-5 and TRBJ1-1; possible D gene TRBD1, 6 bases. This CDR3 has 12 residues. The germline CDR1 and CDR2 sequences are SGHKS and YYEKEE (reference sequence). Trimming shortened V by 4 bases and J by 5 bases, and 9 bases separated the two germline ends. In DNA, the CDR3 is TGTGCCAGCAGCAGCCAGGGGACTGAAGCTTTCTTT. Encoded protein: CASSSQGTEAFF.

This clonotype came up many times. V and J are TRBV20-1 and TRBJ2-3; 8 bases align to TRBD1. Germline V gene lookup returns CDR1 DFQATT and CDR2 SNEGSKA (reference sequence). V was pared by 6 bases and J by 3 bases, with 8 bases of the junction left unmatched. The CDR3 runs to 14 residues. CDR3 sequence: CSAGRGRGTDTQYF. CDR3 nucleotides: TGCAGTGCGGGCAGGGGGCGTGGGACAGATACGCAGTATTTT.

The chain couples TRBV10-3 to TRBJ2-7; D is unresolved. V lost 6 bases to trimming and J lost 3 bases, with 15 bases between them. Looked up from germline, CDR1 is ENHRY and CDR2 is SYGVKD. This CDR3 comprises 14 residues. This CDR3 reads CAIRSGVAGYEQYV. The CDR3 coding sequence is TGTGCCATCAGATCTGGAGTTGCCGGCTACGAGCAGTACGTC.

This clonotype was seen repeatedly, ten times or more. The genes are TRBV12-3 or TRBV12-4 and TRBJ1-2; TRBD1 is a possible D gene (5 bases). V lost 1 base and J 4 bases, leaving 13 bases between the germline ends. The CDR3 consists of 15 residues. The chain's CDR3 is CASSLGTYGGYGYTF. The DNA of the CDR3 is TGTGCCAGCAGTTTAGGGACTTACGGGGGCTATGGCTACACCTTC.

This chain's CDR3 is CASSRPGRTSDTDTQYF. The DNA of the CDR3 is TGTGCCAGCAGCCGCCCCGGGCGGACTAGCGACACAGATACGCAGTATTTT. The rearrangement joins TRBV5-4 to TRBJ2-3, with 9 bases that match TRBD2. V gave up 4 bases and J gave up 2 bases; unmatched junction bases: 11. This CDR3 is 17 amino acids long. From germline, CDR1 is SGHNT and CDR2 YYREEE (reference sequence).

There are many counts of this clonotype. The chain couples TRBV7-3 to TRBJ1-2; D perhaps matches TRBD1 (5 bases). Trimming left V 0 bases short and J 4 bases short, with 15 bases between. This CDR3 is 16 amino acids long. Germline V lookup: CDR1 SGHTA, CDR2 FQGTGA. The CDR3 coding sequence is TGTGCCAGCAGCTTAACCGGGACCGCCTCATCCTATGGCTACACCTTC. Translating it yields CASSLTGTASSYGYTF.